The sequence of this T cell receptor beta chain was determined in a study of spatial heterogeneity in lung cancer (dated by TCRdb to between 2018 and 2021). For context, the study as a whole: Beta-chain transcripts were consistently detected in greater numbers than alpha-chain transcripts, which likely reflects a higher abundance of beta-chain transcripts. TCR transcript counts in tumor regions correlated strongly with a T cell transcriptional module score from matched bulk RNA-seq. In the raw uncorrected reads, each unique combination of TCR and UMI appeared on average more than ten times. The study quantitatively compared TCR alpha and beta repertoires across multiple tumor regions, matched nontumor lung and blood in non-small cell lung cancer. Nonsynonymous mutation counts, determined by whole-exome sequencing of tumor tissue, were related to features of the TCR repertoire. Both alpha and beta chains were TCR-sequenced in samples taken at surgery, namely 220 tumor regions, fewer than 85 matched nontumor lung samples and 50 to 60 PBMC samples. On the study overall, not on this receptor specifically: TCR-seq coverage of tumor T cells was estimated at only 5.5% to 8.5% for alpha chains and 13% for beta chains. Additional single-cell paired TCR alpha and beta sequencing was considered necessary to confirm, at a functional level, the hypothesis that regional TCRs recognize regional mutations. Counts of ubiquitous and regional expanded TCRs correlated with counts of ubiquitous and regional nonsynonymous mutations, respectively. A correlation was observed between the number of expanded intratumoral alpha and beta TCRs and the tumor nonsynonymous mutation count.

This specimen's time point label, interpreted: sample taken at primary tumor resection. Samples were obtained from approximately 70 patients with early-stage, untreated non-small cell lung cancer from the lung TRACERx cohort. TCR sequencing used whole RNA extracted from tumor and nontumor lung tissue, or from cryopreserved PBMC samples, without cell sorting. A patient was chosen for TCR sequencing only when enough RNA was available from at least two tumor regions. A lung pathologist reviewed the tumor and adjacent nontumor lung specimens before the specimens were selected. Library preparation was by 5' RACE. Sequencing used a NextSeq 500. In the TCR library protocol, a unique molecular identifier was attached to each TCR cDNA molecule so that PCR and sequencing errors could be corrected. The source study handled its data this way. TCR identification, UMI-based error correction and CDR3 extraction were performed with Decombinator tools. Expanded TCRs were defined as those above a frequency of 2 per 1,000, corresponding to the top 1% of the tumor frequency distribution. Expanded tumor TCRs statistically deemed absent (corrected P<0.05) from at least one tumor region were classed as regional, and all other expanded tumor TCRs were classed as ubiquitous. Renyi diversity was calculated using the R vegan package after each repertoire was subsampled 100 times to 5,000 TCRs. CDR3 similarity networks were built from amino acid triplet string-kernel similarity, with CDR3s being connected when pairwise similarity was above 0.82. TCRdb redid the processing of the public reads, applying fastp at Q25 and MiXCR, and retained in-frame beta chains. Every entry covers one CDR3 protein and lists the most common genes and DNA from its rows. TCRdb's processing, not the study's, gives the V and J calls here. This sample holds about 100,000 distinct CDR3 sequences; 3.5% to 5% were observed only once. The ten largest make up approximately 22% of the sample.

The junction carries 14 bases between V and J, which are trimmed by 1 base and 7 bases respectively. Taken from the germline V gene, the CDR1 and CDR2 loops are MGHRA and YSYEKL. The CDR3 goes from the cysteine to the phenylalanine over 14 residues. Just CDR3 DNA is preserved here, 42 bases in frame from base 1. Details on this clonotype: Its antigen specificity is not known. Base qualities are not recorded, but no much larger clone differs from it by a single base.

The chain is assembled from TRBV4-1 and TRBJ2-7; the D gene identity is not certain. The sequence came from a male donor with early-stage non-small cell lung cancer. Sequenced here: lung tumor tissue, sampled at surgery. CDR3 region: CASSQGFLGKEQYF. The sequence in DNA is TGCGCCAGCAGCCAAGGTTTTTTGGGGAAGGAGCAGTACTTC.